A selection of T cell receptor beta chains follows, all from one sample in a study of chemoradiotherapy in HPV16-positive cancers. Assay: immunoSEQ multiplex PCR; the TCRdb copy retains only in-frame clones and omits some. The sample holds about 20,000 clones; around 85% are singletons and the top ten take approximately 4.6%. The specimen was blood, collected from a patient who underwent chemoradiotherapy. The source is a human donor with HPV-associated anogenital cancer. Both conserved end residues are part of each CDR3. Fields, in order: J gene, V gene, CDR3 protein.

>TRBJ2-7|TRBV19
CASSARDRGEQYF
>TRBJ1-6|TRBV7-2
CASSLASTLDSPLHF
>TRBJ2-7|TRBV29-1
CSVNEGLSGEQYF
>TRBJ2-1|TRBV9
CASSVGFGTGTPRGNEQFF
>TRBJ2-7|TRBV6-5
CASSYVIGTGTYEQYF
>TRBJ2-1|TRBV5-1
CASSLEALRDTAYNEQFF
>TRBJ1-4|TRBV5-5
CASSTFPGQLNEKLFF
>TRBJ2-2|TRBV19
CASSEGWADTGELFF
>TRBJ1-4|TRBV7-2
CASRLTGGPEKLFF
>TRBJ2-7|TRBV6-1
CASRQGGGVYEQYF
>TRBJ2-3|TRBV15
CATSRDGSDTQYF
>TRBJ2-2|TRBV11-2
CASSPGRRIDTGTGELFF
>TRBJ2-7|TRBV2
CASSDWGTVAYEQYF
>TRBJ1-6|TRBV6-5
CASSANSVDSPLHF
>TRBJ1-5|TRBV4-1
CASSQDYTGGGQPQHF
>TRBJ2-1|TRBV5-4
CASSLETSGPHEQFF
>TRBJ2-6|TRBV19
CASSKMGFGANVLTF
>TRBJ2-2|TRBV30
CAWSPGQYLANTGELFF
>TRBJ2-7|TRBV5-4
CASSLPGERHYEQYF
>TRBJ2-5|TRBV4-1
CASSQGRPEETQYF
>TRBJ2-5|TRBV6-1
CASSEGVLPGAQYF
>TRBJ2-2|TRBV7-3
CASSLSPHWNTGELFF
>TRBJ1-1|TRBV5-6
CASSRRVSAEAFF
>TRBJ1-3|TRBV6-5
CASRSGDPSGNTIYF
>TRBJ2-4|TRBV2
CASGRLAKNIQYF
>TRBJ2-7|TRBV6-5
CASRRNEGSYEQYF
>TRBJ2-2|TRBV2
CASSEQRLNTGELFF
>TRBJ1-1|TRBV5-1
CASRESMNTEAFF
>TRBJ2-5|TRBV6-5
CASSYSTSGETQYF
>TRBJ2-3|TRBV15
CATSEPTCDTQYF